This entry features one TCR beta chain sequence. This sample stems from a study of T cell clones after liver transplantation. Study-wide background: Until 12-24 months post-transplant, subjects got standard immunosuppression and no induction. Patients counted as tolerant after at least one year off all immunosuppression, enzymes not exceeding twice normal.

Data came from immunoSEQ multiplex PCR; TCRdb stores just in-frame clones and leaves some out. Seen here are 12,000 to 15,000 clones, around 90% observed once, and the top ten hold approximately 50%. The CDR3 has 13 residues. The ends were cut back, 5 bases at V and 1 base at J, with 8 bases in the middle. CDR1 and CDR2 from the germline V gene are SEHNR and FQNEAQ (reference sequence). This TCR derives from a human donor who received a liver transplant. This rearrangement joins TRBV7-9 to TRBJ1-2; possibly TRBD1 for D (6 bases). The sequenced sample was CD8+ T cells from blood, obtained before liver transplant. CDR3 region: CASSAQGNYGYTF. The CDR3 nucleotides read TGTGCCAGCAGCGCACAGGGTAACTATGGCTACACCTTC.